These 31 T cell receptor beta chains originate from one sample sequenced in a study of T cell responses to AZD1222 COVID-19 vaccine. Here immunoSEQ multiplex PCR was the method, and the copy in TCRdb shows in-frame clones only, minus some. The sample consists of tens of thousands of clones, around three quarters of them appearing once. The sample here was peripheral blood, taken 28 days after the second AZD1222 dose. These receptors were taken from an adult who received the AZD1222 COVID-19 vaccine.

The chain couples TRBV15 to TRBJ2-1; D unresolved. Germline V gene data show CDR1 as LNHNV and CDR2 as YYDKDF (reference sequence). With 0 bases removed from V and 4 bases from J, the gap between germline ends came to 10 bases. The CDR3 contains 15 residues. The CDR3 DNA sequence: TGTGCCACCAGCAGAGATCCGGCCGGTTACAATGAGCAGTTCTTC. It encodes CATSRDPAGYNEQFF.

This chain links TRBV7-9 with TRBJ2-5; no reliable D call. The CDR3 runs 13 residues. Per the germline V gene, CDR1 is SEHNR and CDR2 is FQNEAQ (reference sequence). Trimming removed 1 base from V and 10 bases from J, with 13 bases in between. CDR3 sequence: CASSLDRRSIQYF. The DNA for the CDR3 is TGTGCCAGCAGCTTAGATCGACGGTCCATCCAGTACTTC.

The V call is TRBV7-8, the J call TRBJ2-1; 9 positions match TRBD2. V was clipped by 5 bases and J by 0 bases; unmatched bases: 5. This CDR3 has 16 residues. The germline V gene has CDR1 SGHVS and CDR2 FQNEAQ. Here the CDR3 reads CASSPSGGFSYNEQFF. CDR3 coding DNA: TGTGCCAGCAGCCCAAGCGGGGGGTTCTCCTACAATGAGCAGTTCTTC.

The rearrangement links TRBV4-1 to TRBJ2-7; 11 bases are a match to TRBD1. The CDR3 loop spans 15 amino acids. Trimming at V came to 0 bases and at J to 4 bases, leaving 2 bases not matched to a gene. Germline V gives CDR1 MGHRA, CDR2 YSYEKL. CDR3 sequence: CASSQEGTGGYEQYF. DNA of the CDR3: TGCGCCAGCAGCCAAGAGGGGACAGGGGGGTACGAGCAGTACTTC.

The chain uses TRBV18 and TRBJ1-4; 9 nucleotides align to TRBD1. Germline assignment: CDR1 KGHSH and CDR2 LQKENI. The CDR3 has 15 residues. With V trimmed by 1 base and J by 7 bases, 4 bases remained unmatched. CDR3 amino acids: CASSPQGTGSEKLFF. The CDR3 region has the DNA TGTGCCAGCTCACCACAAGGGACAGGGAGTGAAAAACTGTTTTTT.

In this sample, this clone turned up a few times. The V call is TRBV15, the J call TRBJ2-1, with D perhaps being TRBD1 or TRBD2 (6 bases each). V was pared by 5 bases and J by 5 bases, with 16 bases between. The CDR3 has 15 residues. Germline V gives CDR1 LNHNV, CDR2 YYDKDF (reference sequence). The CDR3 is CATSGPGGLNNEQFF. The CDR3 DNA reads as TGTGCCACCAGCGGTCCCGGGGGCTTAAACAATGAGCAGTTCTTC.

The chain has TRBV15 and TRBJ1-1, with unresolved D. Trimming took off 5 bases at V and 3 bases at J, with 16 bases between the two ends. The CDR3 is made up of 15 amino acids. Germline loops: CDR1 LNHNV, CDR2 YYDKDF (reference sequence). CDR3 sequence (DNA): TGTGCCACCAGCGGACCGGGTTATTGGGACACTGAAGCTTTCTTT. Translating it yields CATSGPGYWDTEAFF.

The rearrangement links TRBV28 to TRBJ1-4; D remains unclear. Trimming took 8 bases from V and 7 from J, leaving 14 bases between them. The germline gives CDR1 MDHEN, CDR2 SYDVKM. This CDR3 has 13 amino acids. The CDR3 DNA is TGTGCCAGCGGAACGTCACGGGGTGAAAAACTGTTTTTT. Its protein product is CASGTSRGEKLFF.

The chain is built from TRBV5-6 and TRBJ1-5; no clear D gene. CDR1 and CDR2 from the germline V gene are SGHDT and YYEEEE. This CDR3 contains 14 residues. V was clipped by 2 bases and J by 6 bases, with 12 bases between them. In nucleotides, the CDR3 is TGTGCCAGCAGCTTAGGACGTTGGAGTCAGCCCCAGCATTTT. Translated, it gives CASSLGRWSQPQHF. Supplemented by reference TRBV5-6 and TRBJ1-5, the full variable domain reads DAGVTQSPTHLIKTRGQQVTLRCSPKSGHDTVSWYQQALGQGPQFIFQYYEEEERQRGNFPDRFSGHQFPNYSSELNVNALLLGDSALYLCASSLGRWSQPQHFGDGTRLSIL.

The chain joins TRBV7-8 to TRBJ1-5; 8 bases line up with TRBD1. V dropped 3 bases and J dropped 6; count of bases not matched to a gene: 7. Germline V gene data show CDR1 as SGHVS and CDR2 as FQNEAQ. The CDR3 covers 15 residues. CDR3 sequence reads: CASSFGTGGFQPQHF. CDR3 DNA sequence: TGTGCCAGCAGCTTTGGGACAGGAGGGTTTCAGCCCCAGCATTTT.

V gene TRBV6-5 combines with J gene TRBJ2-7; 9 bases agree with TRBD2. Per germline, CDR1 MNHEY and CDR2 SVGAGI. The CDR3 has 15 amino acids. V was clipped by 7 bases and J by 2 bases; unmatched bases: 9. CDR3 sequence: CASTLAGLAAYEQYF. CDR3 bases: TGTGCCAGCACCCTAGCGGGGCTAGCGGCCTACGAGCAGTACTTC.

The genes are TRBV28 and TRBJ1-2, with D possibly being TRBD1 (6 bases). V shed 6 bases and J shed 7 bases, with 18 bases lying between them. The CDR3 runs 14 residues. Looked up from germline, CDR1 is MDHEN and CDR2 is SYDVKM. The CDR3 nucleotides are TGTGCCAGCAGATCCCGCGGGGGGCAGGGTGGCTACACCTTC. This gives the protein CASRSRGGQGGYTF.

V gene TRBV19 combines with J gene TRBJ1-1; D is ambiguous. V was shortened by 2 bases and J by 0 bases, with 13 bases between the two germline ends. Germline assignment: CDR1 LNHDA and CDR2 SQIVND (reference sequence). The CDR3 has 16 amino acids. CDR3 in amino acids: CASSIIELGMNTEAFF. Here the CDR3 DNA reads TGTGCCAGTAGTATAATAGAATTGGGGATGAACACTGAAGCTTTCTTT.

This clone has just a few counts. The CDR3 region is CASRDRGRTLTYEQYF. CDR3 nucleotides: TGTGCCAGCCGGGACAGGGGGCGTACCCTCACCTACGAGCAGTACTTC. The chain links TRBV2 to TRBJ2-7; 12 bases map to TRBD1. This CDR3 spans 16 amino acids. The V gene end was trimmed by 8 bases and the J gene end by 2 bases; junction bases not matched to a gene: 10. CDR1 is SNHLY, CDR2 FYNNEI, per germline.

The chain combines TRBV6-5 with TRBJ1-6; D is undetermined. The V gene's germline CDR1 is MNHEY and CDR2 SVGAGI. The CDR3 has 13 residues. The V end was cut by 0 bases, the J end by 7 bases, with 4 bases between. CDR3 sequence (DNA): TGTGCCAGCAGTTACTCGGAGAATTCACCCCTCCACTTT. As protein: CASSYSENSPLHF.

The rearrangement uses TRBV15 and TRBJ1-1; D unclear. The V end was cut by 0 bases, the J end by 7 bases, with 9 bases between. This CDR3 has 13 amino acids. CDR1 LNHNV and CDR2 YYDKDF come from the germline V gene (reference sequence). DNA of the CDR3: TGTGCCACCAGCAGAGATAGTAAGCGTGAAGCTTTCTTT. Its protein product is CATSRDSKREAFF.

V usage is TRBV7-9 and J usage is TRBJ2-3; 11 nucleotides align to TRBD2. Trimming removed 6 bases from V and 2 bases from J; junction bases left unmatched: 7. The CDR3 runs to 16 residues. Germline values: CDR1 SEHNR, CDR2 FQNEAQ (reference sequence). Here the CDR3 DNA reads TGTGCCAGCAGATCAACTAGCGGGGGTATCACAGATACGCAGTATTTT. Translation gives CASRSTSGGITDTQYF.

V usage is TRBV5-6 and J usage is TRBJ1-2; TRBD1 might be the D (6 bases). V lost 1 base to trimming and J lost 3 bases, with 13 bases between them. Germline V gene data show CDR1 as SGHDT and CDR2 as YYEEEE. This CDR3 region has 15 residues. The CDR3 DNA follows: TGTGCCAGCAGCTTGCGGCAAGAGGGGGACTATGGCTACACCTTC. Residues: CASSLRQEGDYGYTF.

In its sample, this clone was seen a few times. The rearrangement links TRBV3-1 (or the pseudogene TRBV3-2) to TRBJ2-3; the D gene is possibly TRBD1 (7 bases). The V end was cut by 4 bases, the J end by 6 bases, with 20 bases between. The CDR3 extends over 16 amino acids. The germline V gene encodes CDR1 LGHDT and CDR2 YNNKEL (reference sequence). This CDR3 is CASSPGRGAAWDTQYF. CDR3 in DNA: TGTGCCAGCAGCCCAGGCAGGGGGGCCGCCTGGGATACGCAGTATTTT.

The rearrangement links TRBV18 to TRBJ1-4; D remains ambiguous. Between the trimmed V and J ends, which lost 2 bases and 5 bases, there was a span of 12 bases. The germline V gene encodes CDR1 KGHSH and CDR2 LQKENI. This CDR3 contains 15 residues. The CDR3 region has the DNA TGTGCCAGCTCACCATCGGCAGCCGCCAATGAAAAACTGTTTTTT. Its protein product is CASSPSAAANEKLFF.

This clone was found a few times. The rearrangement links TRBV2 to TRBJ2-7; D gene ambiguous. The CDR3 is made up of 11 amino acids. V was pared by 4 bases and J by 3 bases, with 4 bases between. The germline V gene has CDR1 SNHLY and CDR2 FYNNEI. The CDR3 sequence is CASSANYEQYF. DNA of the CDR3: TGTGCCAGCAGTGCTAACTACGAGCAGTACTTC.

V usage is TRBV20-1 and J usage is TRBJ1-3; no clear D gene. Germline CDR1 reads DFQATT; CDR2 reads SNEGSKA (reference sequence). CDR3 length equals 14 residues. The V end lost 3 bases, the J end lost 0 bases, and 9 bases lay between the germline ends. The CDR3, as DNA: TGCAGTGCTAGTGGACGGCCCTCTGGAAACACCATATATTTT. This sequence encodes CSASGRPSGNTIYF.

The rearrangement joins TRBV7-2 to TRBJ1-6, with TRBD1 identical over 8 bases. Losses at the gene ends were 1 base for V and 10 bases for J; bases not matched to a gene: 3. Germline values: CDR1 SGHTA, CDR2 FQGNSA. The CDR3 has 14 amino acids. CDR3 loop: CASSLEGQVSPLHF. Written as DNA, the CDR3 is TGTGCCAGCAGCTTAGAGGGACAGGTGTCACCCCTCCACTTT.

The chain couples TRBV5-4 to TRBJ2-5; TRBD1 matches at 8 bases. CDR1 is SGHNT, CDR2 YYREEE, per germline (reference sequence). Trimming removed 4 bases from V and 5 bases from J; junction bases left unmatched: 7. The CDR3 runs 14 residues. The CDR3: CASSVDRGQETQYF. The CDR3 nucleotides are TGTGCCAGCAGCGTCGACAGGGGCCAGGAGACCCAGTACTTC.

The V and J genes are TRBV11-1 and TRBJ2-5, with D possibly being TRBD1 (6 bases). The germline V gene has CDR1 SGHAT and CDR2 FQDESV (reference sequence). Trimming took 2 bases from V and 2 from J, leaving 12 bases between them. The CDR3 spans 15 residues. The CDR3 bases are TGTGCCAGCAGCTTACCGGGACACCTTCAAGAGACCCAGTACTTC. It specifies CASSLPGHLQETQYF.

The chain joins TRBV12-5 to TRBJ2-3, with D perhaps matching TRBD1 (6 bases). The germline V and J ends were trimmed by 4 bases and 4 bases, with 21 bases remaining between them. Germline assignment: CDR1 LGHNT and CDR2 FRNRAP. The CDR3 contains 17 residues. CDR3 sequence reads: CASGSPTGWLYSDTQYF. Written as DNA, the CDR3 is TGTGCTAGTGGTTCCCCGACAGGCTGGTTGTATTCAGATACGCAGTATTTT.

The chain's CDR3 is CASSGTDDYGYTF. The CDR3 nucleotides are TGTGCCAGCAGCGGGACAGACGACTATGGCTACACCTTC. This chain uses TRBV5-4 with TRBJ1-2, with 7 bases lining up with TRBD1. V was pared by 4 bases and J by 3 bases, with 3 bases of the junction left unmatched. CDR1 SGHNT and CDR2 YYREEE come from the germline V gene (reference sequence). The CDR3 loop spans 13 amino acids.

CDR3 protein: CATSGGVYNEQFF. The CDR3 coding sequence is TGTGCCACCAGCGGGGGCGTTTACAATGAGCAGTTCTTC. The genes are TRBV24-1 and TRBJ2-1; possibly TRBD1 or TRBD2 for D (6 bases each). The CDR3 has 13 amino acids. The germline CDR1 and CDR2 sequences are KGHDR and SFDVKD. V dropped 7 bases and J dropped 4 bases, with 10 bases sitting between them.

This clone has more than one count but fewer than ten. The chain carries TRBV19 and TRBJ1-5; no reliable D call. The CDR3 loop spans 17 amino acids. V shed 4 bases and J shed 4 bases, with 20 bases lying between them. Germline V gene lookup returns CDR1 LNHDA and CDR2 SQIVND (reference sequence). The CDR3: CASSTGRLIRENQPQHF. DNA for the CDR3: TGTGCCAGTAGTACCGGACGCCTAATCCGGGAGAATCAGCCCCAGCATTTT.

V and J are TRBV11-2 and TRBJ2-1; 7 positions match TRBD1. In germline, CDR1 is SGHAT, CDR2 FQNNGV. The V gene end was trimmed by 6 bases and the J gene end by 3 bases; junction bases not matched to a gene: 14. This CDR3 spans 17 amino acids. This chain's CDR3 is CASRIGAGTDLYNEQFF. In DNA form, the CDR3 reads TGTGCCAGCAGAATAGGGGCCGGGACAGATCTCTACAATGAGCAGTTCTTC.

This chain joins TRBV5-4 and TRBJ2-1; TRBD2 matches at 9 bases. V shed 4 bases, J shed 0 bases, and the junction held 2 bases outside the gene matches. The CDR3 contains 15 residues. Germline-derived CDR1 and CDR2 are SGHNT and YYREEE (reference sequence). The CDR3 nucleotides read TGTGCCAGCAGCCCAGCGGGGGGCTCCTACAATGAGCAGTTCTTC. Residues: CASSPAGGSYNEQFF.